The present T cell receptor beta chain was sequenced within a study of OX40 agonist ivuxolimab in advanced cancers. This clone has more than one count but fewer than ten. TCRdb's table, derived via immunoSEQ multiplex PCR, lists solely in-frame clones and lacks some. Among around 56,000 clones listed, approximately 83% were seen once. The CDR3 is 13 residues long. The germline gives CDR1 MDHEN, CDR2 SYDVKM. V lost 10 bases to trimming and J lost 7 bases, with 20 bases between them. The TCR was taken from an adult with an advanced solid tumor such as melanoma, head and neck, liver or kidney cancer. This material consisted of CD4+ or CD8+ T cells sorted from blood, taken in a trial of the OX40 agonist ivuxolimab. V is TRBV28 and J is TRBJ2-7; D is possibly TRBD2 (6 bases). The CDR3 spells CATRDSTLREQYF. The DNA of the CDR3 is TGTGCCACCCGGGACTCAACCCTACGAGAGCAGTACTTC.